The 20 T cell receptor beta chains below all came from one sample that was sequenced in a study of PD-L1 blockade in urothelial cancer. Sequencing was performed with immunoSEQ multiplex PCR; in TCRdb, only in-frame clones are kept and a portion is missing. The table includes over 65,000 clones, about 85% detected once. The sequences come from PBMCs, collected around atezolizumab (anti-PD-L1) treatment. These receptor sequences come from a man aged 65 to 79 with urothelial cancer.

The rearrangement joins TRBV5-4 to TRBJ1-2; 7 nucleotides agree with TRBD1. The CDR3 contains 15 residues. Germline lookup yields CDR1 SGHNT and CDR2 YYREEE (reference sequence). The CDR3 DNA is TGTGCGACGGCCACAGGGGCCGCCGCCAACTATGGCTACACCTTC. Protein: CATATGAAANYGYTF.

Only a few counts were recorded for this clone. V and J are TRBV6-5 and TRBJ2-7; 10 bases line up with TRBD2. The V gene end was trimmed by 6 bases and the J gene end by 2 bases; junction bases not matched to a gene: 7. This CDR3 region has 15 residues. Germline-derived CDR1 and CDR2 are MNHEY and SVGAGI. The CDR3 here is CASRAFGTSAYEQYF. The CDR3 nucleotides are TGTGCCAGCAGAGCTTTCGGGACTAGCGCCTACGAGCAGTACTTC.

The chain uses TRBV7-9 and TRBJ1-4; maybe TRBD1 (5 bases). This CDR3 comprises 18 residues. The V end lost 5 bases, the J end lost 3 bases, and 22 bases lay between the germline ends. The germline V gene encodes CDR1 SEHNR and CDR2 FQNEAQ (reference sequence). The CDR3 DNA follows: TGTGCCAGCAGCACCGTCCGGGGGGGGAGTGGGTCTAATGAAAAACTGTTTTTT. Amino acid sequence: CASSTVRGGSGSNEKLFF.

V is TRBV7-9 and J is TRBJ1-4; D might be TRBD1 (5 bases). The CDR3 has 14 amino acids. Germline CDR1 is SEHNR and CDR2 is FQNEAQ (reference sequence). The ends were cut back, 1 base at V and 11 bases at J, with 14 bases in the middle. As DNA, the CDR3 is TGTGCCAGCAGCTTAGGCCAGGGAAGTTGGAAACTGTTTTTT. It translates to CASSLGQGSWKLFF.

The chain combines TRBV10-3 with TRBJ2-7, with a tentative D call TRBD2 (6 bases). Trimming cost V 4 bases and J 9 bases, with 19 bases left between them. CDR3 length: 14 residues. Germline lookup yields CDR1 ENHRY and CDR2 SYGVKD. The chain's CDR3 is CAISAVADPTGQYF. The CDR3 DNA follows: TGTGCCATCAGTGCCGTAGCGGACCCTACGGGGCAGTACTTC.

This rearrangement joins TRBV7-9 to TRBJ2-7, with 14 positions matching TRBD2. This CDR3 is built from 17 residues. Per germline, CDR1 SEHNR and CDR2 FQNEAQ (reference sequence). The V segment lost 5 bases and the J segment 3 bases; nucleotides outside the gene matches: 9. CDR3 sequence (DNA): TGTGCCAGCAGCGGGGGGACTAGCGGGAGTGGCGTCTACGAGCAGTACTTC. This gives the protein CASSGGTSGSGVYEQYF.

The CDR3 sequence is CASSEGQGAHAFF. The CDR3 DNA reads TGTGCCAGCAGCGAGGGACAGGGGGCCCATGCATTCTTT. The V and J genes are TRBV9 and TRBJ1-1; 12 bases are a match to TRBD1. The CDR3 extends over 13 amino acids. V gave up 3 bases and J gave up 14 bases; unmatched junction bases: 8. The V gene's germline CDR1 is SGDLS and CDR2 YYNGEE. The full variable domain, completed using reference TRBV9 and TRBJ1-1, is DSGVTQTPKHLITATGQRVTLRCSPRSGDLSVYWYQQSLDQGLQFLIQYYNGEERAKGNILERFSAQQFPDLHSELNLSSLELGDSALYFCASSEGQGAHAFFGQGTRLTVV.

This chain connects TRBV7-9 to TRBJ1-5; 10 positions agree with TRBD1. With V trimmed by 5 bases and J by 4 bases, 2 bases remained unmatched. This CDR3 has 14 residues. Germline V CDR1 and CDR2: SEHNR, FQNEAQ (reference sequence). CDR3: CASSRTGGNQPQHF. In nucleotides, the CDR3 is TGTGCCAGCAGCCGGACAGGGGGGAATCAGCCCCAGCATTTT.

The chain uses TRBV28 and TRBJ2-1; 8 nucleotides agree with TRBD2. The CDR3 runs 16 residues. The germline CDR1 and CDR2 sequences are MDHEN and SYDVKM. Trimming took 4 bases from V and 5 from J; bases not matched to a gene: 10. The CDR3 region is CASSSTGGPNHNEQFF. The CDR3 DNA reads as TGTGCCAGCAGTTCCACGGGAGGGCCGAACCACAATGAGCAGTTCTTC.

The chain couples TRBV29-1 to TRBJ2-5, with 9 bases fitting TRBD2. The trim removed 2 bases at V and 3 bases at J, leaving 13 bases unmatched. Germline assignment: CDR1 SQVTM and CDR2 ANQGSEA. This CDR3 is built from 17 residues. As DNA, the CDR3 is TGCAGCGTTGAACCTTACCAAGGGGCTAGCGGGAAAGAGACCCAGTACTTC. This gives the protein CSVEPYQGASGKETQYF.

This rearrangement joins TRBV5-1 to TRBJ2-7; 10 bases fit TRBD1. CDR1 and CDR2 (germline): SGHRS, YFSETQ. V was clipped by 4 bases and J by 9 bases; unmatched bases: 13. The CDR3 covers 15 residues. The CDR3 loop is CASSTRQGASEWQYF. The CDR3 coding sequence is TGCGCCAGCAGCACCCGACAGGGGGCTTCAGAATGGCAGTACTTC.

The chain is built from TRBV29-1 and TRBJ2-3; possible D gene TRBD2, 5 bases. Germline CDR1 SQVTM, CDR2 ANQGSEA. CDR3 length: 11 residues. V lost 6 bases and J 5 bases, leaving 9 bases between the germline ends. The CDR3 loop is CSVLGLDTQYF. CDR3 nucleotide sequence: TGCAGCGTCCTCGGACTAGATACGCAGTATTTT.

This rearrangement joins TRBV7-8 to TRBJ1-5, with TRBD1 identical over 8 bases. Trimming at V came to 1 base and at J to 7 bases, leaving 6 bases not matched to a gene. This CDR3 has 15 amino acids. Looked up from germline, CDR1 is SGHVS and CDR2 is FQNEAQ. CDR3 DNA: TGTGCCAGCAGCTTAGTACAGGGGGGAAAGCAGCCCCAGCATTTT. Translation: CASSLVQGGKQPQHF.

A few counts support this clone. The chain joins TRBV15 to TRBJ1-4; 7 bases align to TRBD1. V lost 3 bases and J lost 8; bases outside the gene matches: 12. The CDR3 length is 16 residues. Per the germline V gene, CDR1 is LNHNV and CDR2 is YYDKDF (reference sequence). As DNA, the CDR3 is TGTGCCACCAGCAGGGGCGGACAGGTGGCGGGGGAAAAACTGTTTTTT. This translates into CATSRGGQVAGEKLFF. Complete variable domain (other parts from reference TRBV15 and TRBJ1-4): DAMVIQNPRYQVTQFGKPVTLSCSQTLNHNVMYWYQQKSSQAPKLLFHYYDKDFNNEADTPDNFQSRRPNTSFCFLDIRSPGLGDTAMYLCATSRGGQVAGEKLFFGSGTQLSVL.

The rearrangement links TRBV6-1 to TRBJ2-7, with D tentatively TRBD2 (5 bases). CDR1 is MNHNS and CDR2 is SASEGT in the germline V gene. The CDR3 is 12 residues long. The V gene lost 3 bases and the J gene lost 6 bases, with 9 bases spanning the gap. The DNA for the CDR3 is TGTGCCAGCAGTGATCTAGCCGGCGAGCAGTACTTC. As protein: CASSDLAGEQYF.

The genes are TRBV28 and TRBJ1-5; 10 bases match TRBD1. Germline V lookup: CDR1 MDHEN, CDR2 SYDVKM. The ends lost 5 bases at V and 7 bases at J; junction bases unmatched: 5. The CDR3 covers 14 residues. The CDR3 loop is CASSKTGGEQPQHF. The CDR3 coding sequence is TGTGCCAGCAGTAAGACAGGGGGCGAGCAGCCCCAGCATTTT.

The rearrangement joins TRBV28 to TRBJ1-5; tentatively, D is TRBD1 (6 bases). Germline lookup yields CDR1 MDHEN and CDR2 SYDVKM. V lost 4 bases, J lost 2 bases, and 12 bases lay in between. The CDR3 consists of 15 residues. The CDR3 DNA reads as TGTGCCAGCAGTTCTACAGGGTTCGGCAATCAGCCCCAGCATTTT. It encodes CASSSTGFGNQPQHF.

The rearrangement joins TRBV9 to TRBJ2-5; TRBD1 agrees at 11 bases. The J call may be in error: the DNA end matches TRBJ2-7 better. CDR3 length: 16 amino acids. Per germline, CDR1 SGDLS and CDR2 YYNGEE. This chain's CDR3 is CASSVDPGQGAYEQYF. CDR3 in DNA: TGTGCCAGCAGCGTAGACCCGGGACAGGGGGCCTACGAGCAGTACTTC.

This sequence joins TRBV7-9 and TRBJ2-3; TRBD2 aligns across 10 bases. The CDR3 is 19 residues long. J was trimmed by 2 bases and V by 0 bases; bases with no gene match: 11. The germline gives CDR1 SEHNR, CDR2 FQNEAQ (reference sequence). For the CDR3, the DNA is TGTGCCAGCAGCTTAGCGCTAGGAAGAGCGGGAGGGAACACAGATACGCAGTATTTT. As protein: CASSLALGRAGGNTDTQYF. The variable domain in full, completed from reference TRBV7-9 and TRBJ2-3, reads DTGVSQNPRHKITKRGQNVTFRCDPISEHNRLYWYRQTLGQGPEFLTYFQNEAQLEKSRLLSDRFSAERPKGSFSTLEIQRTEQGDSAMYLCASSLALGRAGGNTDTQYFGPGTRLTVL.

The chain uses TRBV7-6 and TRBJ2-1; weak D call: TRBD2 (6 bases). Trimming shortened V by 5 bases and J by 7 bases, and 18 bases separated the two germline ends. The CDR3 contains 15 residues. Germline CDR1 is SGHVS and CDR2 is FNYEAQ. CDR3 in DNA: TGTGCCAGCAGCCCGCCTAGACTAGTAAAAAATGAGCAGTTCTTC. This codes for CASSPPRLVKNEQFF.